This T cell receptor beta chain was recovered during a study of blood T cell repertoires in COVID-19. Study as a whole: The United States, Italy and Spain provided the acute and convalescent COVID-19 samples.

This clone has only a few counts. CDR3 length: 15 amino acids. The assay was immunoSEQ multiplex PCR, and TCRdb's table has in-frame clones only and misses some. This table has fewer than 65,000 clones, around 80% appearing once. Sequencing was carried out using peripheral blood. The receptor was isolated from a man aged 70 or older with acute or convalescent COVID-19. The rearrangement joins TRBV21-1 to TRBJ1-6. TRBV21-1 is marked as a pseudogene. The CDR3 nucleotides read TGTGCCAGCAGCAAAGTGGCAGGGAGGAATTCACCCCTCCACTTT. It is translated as CASSKVAGRNSPLHF.